These T cell receptor beta chains were read from a single sample in a study of T-cell reconstitution after alpha-beta-depleted transplantation in children. TCRdb passed the PCR reads through MiXCR, listing each CDR3 protein once. The repertoire holds some 600,000 distinct CDR3 sequences, with roughly 17% as singletons. Source: PBMCs from the stem cell graft donor, taken from the stem cell graft. These receptors were obtained from a human donor who donated a stem cell graft to a child with acute myeloid leukemia. Both conserved end residues are part of each CDR3. D genes are given only for firm matches. The size of a clone is reported for some rows only, either as once, few or many, or as a class for expanded clones.

>TRBV5-1|TRBJ1-2|NA|few
TGCGCCAGCAGCTTGGCCACAGGGTTGGAATATGGCTACACCTTC
CASSLATGLEYGYTF
>TRBV5-1|TRBJ1-4|NA|NA
TGCGCCAGCAGCCTGAACGGACCCAATGAAAAACTGTTTTTT
CASSLNGPNEKLFF
>TRBV6-2/TRBV6-3|TRBJ2-3|NA|few
TGTGCCAGCAGTTACACGCGAGGGTCCGATACGCAGTATTTT
CASSYTRGSDTQYF
>TRBV6-2/TRBV6-3|TRBJ2-1|TRBD2|NA
TGTGCCAGCAGACTCTTCCAGCGGGGGGCCTCCTACAATGAGCAGTTCTTC
CASRLFQRGASYNEQFF
>TRBV7-2|TRBJ1-5|NA|NA
TGTGCCAGCAGCTTAGGTATCGGGGATCAGCCCCAGCATTTT
CASSLGIGDQPQHF
>TRBV12-5|TRBJ2-1|TRBD2|few
TGTGCTAGTGGGCCTAGCGGGGGGGGAAATGAGCAGTTCTTC
CASGPSGGGNEQFF
>TRBV24-1|TRBJ1-1|NA|few
TGTGCCACCAGTGATATCGGGGGAACTGAAGCTTTCTTT
CATSDIGGTEAFF
>TRBV18|TRBJ1-1|TRBD1|NA
TGTGCCAGCTCACCGATGACAGGGGCGGGGTTAACTGAAGCTTTCTTT
CASSPMTGAGLTEAFF
>TRBV25-1|TRBJ2-1|NA|NA
TGTGCCAGCATGGGACTCGAGGAGTTCTTC
CASMGLEEFF
>TRBV28|TRBJ1-1|TRBD1|NA
TGTGCCAGCAGTTTGTTAGGGGGCACTGGGGACACTGAAGCTTTCTTT
CASSLLGGTGDTEAFF
>TRBV11-2|TRBJ2-1|NA|NA
TGTGCCAGCAGCTTAGGTGAACGCTTATGGAGCTCCTACAATGAGCAGTTCTTC
CASSLGERLWSSYNEQFF
>TRBV6-1|TRBJ1-1|NA|NA
TGTGCCAGCAGACAGGACGCGGAGGGGAACACTGAAGCTTTCTTT
CASRQDAEGNTEAFF
>TRBV20-1|TRBJ1-6|TRBD1|many
TGCAGTGCTGGAGGACAGGGACCGTTTTCACCCCTCCACTTT
CSAGGQGPFSPLHF
>TRBV27|TRBJ2-7|TRBD2|NA
TGTGCCAGCAGTGTCAAGCGGGGGCTTTCCTACGAGCAGTACTTC
CASSVKRGLSYEQYF
>TRBV30|TRBJ2-1|NA|many
TGTGCCTGGACTCTCTTGAATGAGCAGTTCTTC
CAWTLLNEQFF
>TRBV20-1|TRBJ1-1|NA|many
TGCAGTGCTCAACCCCCCGGACAGTGGACTGAAGCTTTCTTT
CSAQPPGQWTEAFF
>TRBV20-1|TRBJ1-4|NA|many
TGCAGTGCTAGAAAAGGACCTAATGAAAAACTGTTTTTT
CSARKGPNEKLFF
>TRBV21-1|TRBJ2-5|NA|few
TGTGCCAGCGGGCTAAGGTCGGGGGTTGGGACCCAGTACTTC
CASGLRSGVGTQYF
>TRBV20-1|TRBJ2-5|NA|many
TGCAGTGCTAGAGACGCGGGGCAAGAGACCCAGTACTTC
CSARDAGQETQYF
>TRBV20-1|TRBJ1-1|NA|many
TGCAGTGCTAGAGCCGATTCGACGGGGGTGGGTGAAGCTTTCTTT
CSARADSTGVGEAFF
>TRBV20-1|TRBJ1-1|TRBD1|NA
TGCAGTGCTAGAAGGGACAGGGGGCGTAACACTGAAGCTTTCTTT
CSARRDRGRNTEAFF
>TRBV10-3|TRBJ1-1|TRBD1|many
TGTGCCACTAGGACAGGGGACCTAGCGACCTTT
CATRTGDLATF
>TRBV7-6|TRBJ2-5|NA|few
TGTGCCAGCAGCTTATCCCCGACACAGAAAGAGACCCAGTACTTC
CASSLSPTQKETQYF
>TRBV5-1|TRBJ1-1|NA|few
TGCGCCAGCAGCTTGTTGGGGGAACGGGAGACTGAAGCTTTCTTT
CASSLLGERETEAFF
>TRBV6-4|TRBJ2-5|NA|many
TGTGCCAGCAGTGAGGTCCTCGGAGAGACCCAGTACTTC
CASSEVLGETQYF
>TRBV12-3/TRBV12-4|TRBJ2-1|NA|NA
TGTGCCAGCGTGCGGGGGCTTAGCTCCTACAATGAGCAGTTCTTC
CASVRGLSSYNEQFF
>TRBV5-1|TRBJ2-1|NA|many
TGCGCCAGCAGCTTGGCGCCAGAGGGTGAGCAGTTCTTC
CASSLAPEGEQFF
>TRBV12-3/TRBV12-4|TRBJ2-2|TRBD2|few
TGTGCCAGCAGAACGGGACTATCAGGCACCGGGGAGCTGTTTTTT
CASRTGLSGTGELFF
>TRBV28|TRBJ2-1|NA|few
TGTGCCAGCAGCGTAACCGCCGACAGTAATGAGCAGTTCTTC
CASSVTADSNEQFF
>TRBV20-1|TRBJ1-5|NA|NA
TGCAGTGCATCCGCCGGTAGCAATCAGCCCCAGCATTTT
CSASAGSNQPQHF
>TRBV12-3/TRBV12-4|TRBJ2-3|NA|many
TGTGCCAGCAGTCGTACTAGCACAGATACGCAGTATTTT
CASSRTSTDTQYF
>TRBV5-1|TRBJ2-1|NA|many
TGTGCCAGCAGTTTAGTGAGCTCCTACAATGAGCAGTTCTTC
CASSLVSSYNEQFF
>TRBV6-2/TRBV6-3|TRBJ2-1|TRBD1|many
TGTGCCAGCAGTCCGTCCGGGACAGGGGCCCTAGGTGAGCAGTTCTTC
CASSPSGTGALGEQFF
>TRBV27|TRBJ2-5|NA|NA
TGTGCCAGCAGTTTATCTCCCCGTGGACAAGAGACCCAGTACTTC
CASSLSPRGQETQYF
>TRBV20-1|TRBJ2-7|NA|NA
TGCAGTGCTAGCGGGGGCAGCTCCTACGAGCAGTACTTC
CSASGGSSYEQYF
>TRBV11-1|TRBJ1-3|NA|NA
TGTGCCAGCAGCTTAGAGGACTACTCGTCCTCTGGAAACACCATATATTTT
CASSLEDYSSSGNTIYF
>TRBV12-3/TRBV12-4|TRBJ2-2|NA|NA
TGTGCCAGCAGCGGCGGGGGCGGGCGTAACACCGGGGAGCTGTTTTTT
CASSGGGGRNTGELFF
>TRBV10-3|TRBJ2-7|TRBD1|many
TGTGCCATCAGTCCCGGGACAGGGATTTCCTACGAGCAGTACTTC
CAISPGTGISYEQYF
>TRBV27|TRBJ1-1|NA|many
TGTGCCAGCAGTCTACAGGCCATGAACACTGAAGCTTTCTTT
CASSLQAMNTEAFF
>TRBV9|TRBJ1-1|NA|few
TGTGCCAGCAGCGTAGGGGTAGGGTCTACTGAAGCTTTCTTT
CASSVGVGSTEAFF
>TRBV5-6|TRBJ2-2|NA|many
TGTGCCAGCAGCTACCAGGGCTCCGGGGAGCTGTTTTTT
CASSYQGSGELFF
>TRBV12-3/TRBV12-4|TRBJ1-2|NA|NA
TGTGCCAGCAGCCTCAACAGAATTCGAGATGGCTACACCTTC
CASSLNRIRDGYTF
>TRBV28|TRBJ1-1|NA|NA
TGTGCCAGCAGTTTAAGGTGGCAAGGGGACGGCAGGGACACTGAAGCTTTCTTT
CASSLRWQGDGRDTEAFF
>TRBV6-1|TRBJ2-5|NA|few
TGTGCCAGCAGTGAACTCATCCAAGAGACCCAGTACTTC
CASSELIQETQYF
>TRBV30|TRBJ2-7|NA|NA
TGTGCCTGGAGTGGCTGGCCGGGGGCGGAAAGCGAGCAGTACTTC
CAWSGWPGAESEQYF
>TRBV15|TRBJ2-1|NA|NA
TGTGCCACCAACCGGGGAAATGATGAGCAGTTCTTC
CATNRGNDEQFF
>TRBV7-2|TRBJ2-1|TRBD1|few
TGTGCCAGCAGCCCGACAGGGTCCGCGTACAATGAGCAGTTCTTC
CASSPTGSAYNEQFF
>TRBV20-1|TRBJ2-1|NA|many
TGCAGTGCTAGGTCGCGGGTGCACAATGAGCAGTTCTTC
CSARSRVHNEQFF
>TRBV20-1|TRBJ2-3|NA|few
TGCAGTGCTACCCCCGCGGGGAGCACAGATACGCAGTATTTT
CSATPAGSTDTQYF
>TRBV20-1|TRBJ1-2|NA|many
TGCAGTGCTAGAGATCGTTGGGCGGATGGCTACACCTTC
CSARDRWADGYTF
>TRBV27|TRBJ1-4|NA|NA
TGTGCCAGCAGTCCGGGACGGGGAAATGAAAAACTGTTTTTT
CASSPGRGNEKLFF